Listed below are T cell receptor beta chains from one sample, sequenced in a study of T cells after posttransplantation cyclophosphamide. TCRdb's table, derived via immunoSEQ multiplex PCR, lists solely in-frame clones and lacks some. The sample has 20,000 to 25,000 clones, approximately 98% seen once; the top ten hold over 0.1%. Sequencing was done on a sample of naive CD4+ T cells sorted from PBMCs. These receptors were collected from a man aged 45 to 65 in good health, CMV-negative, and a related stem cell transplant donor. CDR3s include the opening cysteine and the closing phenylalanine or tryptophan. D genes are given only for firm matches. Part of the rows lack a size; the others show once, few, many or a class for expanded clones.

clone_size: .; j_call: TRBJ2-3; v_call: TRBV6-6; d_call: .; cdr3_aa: CASSPDFAGSDTQYF; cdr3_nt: TGTGCCAGCAGTCCCGATTTCGCCGGGTCAGATACGCAGTATTTT
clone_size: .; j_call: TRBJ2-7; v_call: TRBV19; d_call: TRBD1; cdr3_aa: CASSIGQGAYEQYF; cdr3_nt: TGTGCCAGTAGTATTGGACAGGGGGCCTACGAGCAGTACTTC
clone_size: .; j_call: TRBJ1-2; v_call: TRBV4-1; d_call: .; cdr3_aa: CASSHPATRSYGYTF; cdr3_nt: TGCGCCAGCAGCCACCCGGCTACCCGGAGTTATGGCTACACCTTC
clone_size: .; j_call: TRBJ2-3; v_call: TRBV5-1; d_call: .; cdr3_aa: CASSIGTNTDTQYF; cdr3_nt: TGCGCCAGCAGCATAGGGACAAACACAGATACGCAGTATTTT
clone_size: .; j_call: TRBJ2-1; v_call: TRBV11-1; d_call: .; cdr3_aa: CASSLPGAPNEQFF; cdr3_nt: TGTGCCAGCAGCTTACCGGGAGCCCCCAATGAGCAGTTCTTC
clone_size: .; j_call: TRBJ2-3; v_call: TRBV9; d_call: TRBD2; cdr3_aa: CASSRLAGGSGTDTQYF; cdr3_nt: TGTGCCAGCAGCAGACTAGCGGGGGGTTCGGGCACAGATACGCAGTATTTT
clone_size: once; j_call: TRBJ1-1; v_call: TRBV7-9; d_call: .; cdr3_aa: CASSGQYNTEAFF; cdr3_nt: TGTGCCAGCAGCGGTCAGTATAACACTGAAGCTTTCTTT
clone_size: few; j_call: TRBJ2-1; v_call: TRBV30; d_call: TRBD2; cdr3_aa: CAWSSAGRYNEQFF; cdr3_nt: TGTGCCTGGAGTTCAGCGGGACGTTACAATGAGCAGTTCTTC
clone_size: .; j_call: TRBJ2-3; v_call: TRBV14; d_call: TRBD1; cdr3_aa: CASSPWTGSTDTQYF; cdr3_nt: TGTGCCAGCAGCCCCTGGACAGGGAGCACAGATACGCAGTATTTT
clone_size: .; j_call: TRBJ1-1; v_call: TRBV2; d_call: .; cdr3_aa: CASSGQARATEAFF; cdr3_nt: TGTGCCAGCAGTGGACAGGCCCGGGCCACTGAAGCTTTCTTT
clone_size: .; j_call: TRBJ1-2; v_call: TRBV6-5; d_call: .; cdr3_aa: CASTGTTNGYTF; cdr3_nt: TGTGCCAGTACCGGGACAACTAACGGCTACACCTTC
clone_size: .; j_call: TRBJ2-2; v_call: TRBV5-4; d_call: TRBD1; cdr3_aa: CASSSGTGVQAGELFF; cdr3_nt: TGTGCCAGCAGCTCCGGGACAGGGGTTCAGGCCGGGGAGCTGTTTTTT
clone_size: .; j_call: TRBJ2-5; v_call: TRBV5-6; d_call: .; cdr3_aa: CASSPLGGGLKETQYF; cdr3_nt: TGTGCCAGCAGCCCGTTAGGGGGAGGGCTAAAAGAGACCCAGTACTTC
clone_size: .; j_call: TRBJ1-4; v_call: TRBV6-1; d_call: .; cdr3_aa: CASSLTGLANEKLFF; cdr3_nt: TGTGCCAGCAGTCTTACAGGGCTGGCTAATGAAAAACTGTTTTTT
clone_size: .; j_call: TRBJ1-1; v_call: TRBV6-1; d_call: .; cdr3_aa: CASSERWADPVPFF; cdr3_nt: TGTGCCAGCAGTGAGCGCTGGGCCGACCCAGTCCCTTTCTTT
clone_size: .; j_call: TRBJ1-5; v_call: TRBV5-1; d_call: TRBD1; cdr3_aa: CASSFYPDRGRRSYQPQHF; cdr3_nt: TGCGCCAGCAGCTTCTATCCAGACAGGGGGCGCAGGTCGTATCAGCCCCAGCATTTT
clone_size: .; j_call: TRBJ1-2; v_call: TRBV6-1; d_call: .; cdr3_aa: CASSVNDFYGYTF; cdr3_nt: TGTGCCAGCAGTGTAAACGACTTCTATGGCTACACCTTC
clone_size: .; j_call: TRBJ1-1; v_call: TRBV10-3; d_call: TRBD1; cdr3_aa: CAISERQGGTEAFF; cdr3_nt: TGTGCCATCAGTGAGAGACAGGGGGGTACTGAAGCTTTCTTT
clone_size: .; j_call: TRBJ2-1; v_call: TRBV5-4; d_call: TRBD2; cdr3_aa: CASSLGRATANEQFF; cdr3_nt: TGTGCCAGCAGCCTCGGGAGGGCCACGGCAAATGAGCAGTTCTTC
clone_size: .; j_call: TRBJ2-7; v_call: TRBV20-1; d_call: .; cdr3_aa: CSASGGYEQYF; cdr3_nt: TGCAGTGCTAGCGGGGGCTACGAGCAGTACTTC
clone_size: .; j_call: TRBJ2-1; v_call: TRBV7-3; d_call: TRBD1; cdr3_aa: CASSTGTGRYNEQFF; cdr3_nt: TGTGCCAGCAGCACCGGGACAGGGCGGTACAATGAGCAGTTCTTC
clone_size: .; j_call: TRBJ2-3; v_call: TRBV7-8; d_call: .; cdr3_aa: CASSLAPVPGDTQYF; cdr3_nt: TGTGCCAGCAGCTTAGCGCCGGTCCCCGGGGATACGCAGTATTTT
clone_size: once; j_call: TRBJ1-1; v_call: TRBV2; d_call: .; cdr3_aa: CASSEQGGTEAFF; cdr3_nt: TGTGCCAGCAGTGAACAAGGGGGCACTGAAGCTTTCTTT
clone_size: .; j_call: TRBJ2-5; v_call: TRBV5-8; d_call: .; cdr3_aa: CASSYRETQYF; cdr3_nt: TGTGCCAGCAGCTACAGGGAGACCCAGTACTTC
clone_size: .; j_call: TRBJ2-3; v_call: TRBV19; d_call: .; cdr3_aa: CASTSRGSSTDTQYF; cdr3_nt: TGTGCCAGTACCTCGCGGGGCTCTAGCACAGATACGCAGTATTTT
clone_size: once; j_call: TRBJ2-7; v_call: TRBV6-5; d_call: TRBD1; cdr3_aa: CASSRQGASYEQYF; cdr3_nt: TGTGCCAGCAGCCGACAGGGGGCCTCCTACGAGCAGTACTTC
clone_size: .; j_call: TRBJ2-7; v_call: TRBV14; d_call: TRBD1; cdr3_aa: CASSQLDRGGEEQYF; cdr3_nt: TGTGCCAGCAGCCAATTGGACAGGGGCGGGGAAGAGCAGTACTTC
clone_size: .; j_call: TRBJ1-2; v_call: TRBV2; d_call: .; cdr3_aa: CASSVTGNYGYTF; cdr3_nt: TGTGCCAGCAGTGTAACAGGCAACTATGGCTACACCTTC
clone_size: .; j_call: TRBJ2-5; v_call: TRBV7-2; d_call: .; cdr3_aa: CASSRRAGQETQYF; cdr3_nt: TGTGCCAGCAGCCGACGGGCGGGGCAAGAGACCCAGTACTTC
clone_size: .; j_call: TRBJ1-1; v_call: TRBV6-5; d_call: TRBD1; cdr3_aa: CASSWTGYGRTEAFF; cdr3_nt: TGTGCCAGCAGTTGGACAGGGTACGGTCGCACTGAAGCTTTCTTT
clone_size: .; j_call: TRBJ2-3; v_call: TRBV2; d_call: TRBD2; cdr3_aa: CASSEWLLASTDTQYF; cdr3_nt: TGTGCCAGCAGTGAATGGTTACTAGCGAGCACAGATACGCAGTATTTT
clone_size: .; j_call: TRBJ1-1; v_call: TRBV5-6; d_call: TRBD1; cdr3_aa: CASSFGPTGATEAFF; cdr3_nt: TGTGCCAGCAGCTTCGGACCAACAGGGGCCACTGAAGCTTTCTTT
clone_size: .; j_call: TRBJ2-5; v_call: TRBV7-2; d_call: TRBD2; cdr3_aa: CASSLGFLAGETQYF; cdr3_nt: TGTGCCAGCAGCTTAGGTTTCCTAGCGGGGGAGACCCAGTACTTC
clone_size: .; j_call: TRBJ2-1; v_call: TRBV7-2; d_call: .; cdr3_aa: CASSLFPTRGNTYNEQFF; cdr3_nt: TGTGCCAGCAGCTTATTCCCCACCCGGGGGAACACCTACAATGAGCAGTTCTTC
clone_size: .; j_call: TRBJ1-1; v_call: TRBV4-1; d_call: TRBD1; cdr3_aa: CASSLGGWNTEAFF; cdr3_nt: TGCGCCAGCAGCCTAGGGGGCTGGAACACTGAAGCTTTCTTT
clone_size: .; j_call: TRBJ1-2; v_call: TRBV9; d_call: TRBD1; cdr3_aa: CASSVNRGRDYGYTF; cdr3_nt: TGTGCCAGCAGCGTCAACAGGGGGCGCGACTATGGCTACACCTTC
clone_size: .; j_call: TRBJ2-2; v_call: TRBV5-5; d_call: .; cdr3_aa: CASSLGAGADTGELFF; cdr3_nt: TGTGCCAGCAGCTTGGGGGCGGGGGCGGACACCGGGGAGCTGTTTTTT
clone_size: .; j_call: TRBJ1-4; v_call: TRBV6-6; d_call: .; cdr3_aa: CASSHGTRWIEKLFF; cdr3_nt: TGTGCCAGCAGTCACGGGACTCGGTGGATTGAAAAACTGTTTTTT
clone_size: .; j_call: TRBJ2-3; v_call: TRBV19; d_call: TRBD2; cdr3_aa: CATNNDAGGGTDTQYF; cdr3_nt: TGTGCCACCAATAACGATGCGGGGGGAGGTACAGATACGCAGTATTTT
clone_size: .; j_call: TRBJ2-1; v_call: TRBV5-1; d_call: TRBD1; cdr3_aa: CASSSGQRYNEQFF; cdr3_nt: TGCGCCAGCAGCTCGGGACAGCGCTACAATGAGCAGTTCTTC
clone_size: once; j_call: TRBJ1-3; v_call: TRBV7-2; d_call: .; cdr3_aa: CASSLAQGRGGNTIYF; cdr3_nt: TGTGCCAGCAGCTTAGCGCAAGGCAGGGGAGGAAACACCATATATTTT
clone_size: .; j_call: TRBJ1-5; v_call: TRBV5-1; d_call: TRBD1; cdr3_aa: CASSTGTGLQPQHF; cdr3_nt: TGCGCCAGCAGCACCGGGACAGGGTTACAGCCCCAGCATTTT
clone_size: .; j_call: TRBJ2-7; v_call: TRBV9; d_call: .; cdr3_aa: CASSSSGVEQYF; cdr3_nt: TGTGCCAGCAGCTCCTCAGGGGTCGAGCAGTACTTC
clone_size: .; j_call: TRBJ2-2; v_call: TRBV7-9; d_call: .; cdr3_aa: CASRRSRELFF; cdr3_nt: TGTGCCAGCAGGAGAAGTAGGGAGCTGTTTTTT
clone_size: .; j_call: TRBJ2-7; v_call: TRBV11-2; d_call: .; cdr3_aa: CASSPVYEQYF; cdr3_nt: TGTGCCAGCAGTCCTGTCTACGAGCAGTACTTC
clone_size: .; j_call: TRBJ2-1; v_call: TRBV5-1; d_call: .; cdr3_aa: CASSLATGNNEQFF; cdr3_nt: TGCGCCAGCAGCTTGGCAACAGGAAACAATGAGCAGTTCTTC
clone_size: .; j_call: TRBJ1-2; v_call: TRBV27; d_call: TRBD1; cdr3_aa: CASSLSDRGREGYTF; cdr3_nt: TGTGCCAGCAGTTTATCGGACAGGGGGAGAGAAGGCTACACCTTC
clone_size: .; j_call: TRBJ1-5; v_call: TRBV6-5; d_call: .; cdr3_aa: CASRGDFNQPQHF; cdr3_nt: TGTGCCAGCAGGGGAGATTTCAATCAGCCCCAGCATTTT
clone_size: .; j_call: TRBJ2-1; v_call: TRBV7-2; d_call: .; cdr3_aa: CASSSGTGYNEQFF; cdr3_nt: TGTGCCAGCAGCTCCGGGACTGGGTACAATGAGCAGTTCTTC
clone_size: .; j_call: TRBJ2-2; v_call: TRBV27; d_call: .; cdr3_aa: CASSLSRGTGELFF; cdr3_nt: TGTGCCAGCAGTTTATCTAGGGGCACCGGGGAGCTGTTTTTT
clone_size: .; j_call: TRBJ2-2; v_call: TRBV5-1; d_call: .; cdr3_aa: CASSYLGQNTGELFF; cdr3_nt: TGCGCCAGCAGCTATTTGGGACAGAACACCGGGGAGCTGTTTTTT
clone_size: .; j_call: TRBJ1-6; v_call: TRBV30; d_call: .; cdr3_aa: CAWIRGNYNSPLHF; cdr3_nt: TGTGCCTGGATTAGGGGGAACTATAATTCACCCCTCCACTTT
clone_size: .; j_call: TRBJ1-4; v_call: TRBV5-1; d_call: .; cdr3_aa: CASSLQSSTNEKLFF; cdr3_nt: TGCGCCAGCAGCCTACAGAGCTCAACTAATGAAAAACTGTTTTTT
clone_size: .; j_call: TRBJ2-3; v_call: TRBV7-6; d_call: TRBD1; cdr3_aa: CASSLGITGGSFTDTQYF; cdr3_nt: TGTGCCAGCAGCTTAGGGATAACAGGGGGGTCCTTCACAGATACGCAGTATTTT